The clone carrying this T cell receptor beta chain was recorded a few times. The target antigen is unknown. The CDR3 runs 15 residues. Germline CDR1 reads MNHEY; CDR2 reads SMNVEV (reference sequence). With 3 bases removed from V and 0 bases from J, the gap between germline ends came to 11 bases. TCRdb analysed the 5' RACE reads with MiXCR anew, one entry per CDR3 protein. This sample has 84,000 or so distinct CDR3 sequences, with around 15% found just once. The data are from a study of early T cells in non-severe SARS-CoV-2 infection. Study findings and constraints: Lookups in VDJdb leaned toward anti-spike CD8 responses and missed private and CD4 specificities.

The origin of this receptor is an adult who was a healthcare worker with PCR-confirmed SARS-CoV-2 infection or an uninfected control (not recorded which). The V and J genes are TRBV27 and TRBJ1-2, with a tentative D call TRBD1 (5 bases). Material: whole blood. The CDR3 is CASSFQGKANYGYTF. As DNA, the CDR3 is TGTGCCAGCAGTTTTCAGGGAAAAGCTAACTATGGCTACACCTTC.